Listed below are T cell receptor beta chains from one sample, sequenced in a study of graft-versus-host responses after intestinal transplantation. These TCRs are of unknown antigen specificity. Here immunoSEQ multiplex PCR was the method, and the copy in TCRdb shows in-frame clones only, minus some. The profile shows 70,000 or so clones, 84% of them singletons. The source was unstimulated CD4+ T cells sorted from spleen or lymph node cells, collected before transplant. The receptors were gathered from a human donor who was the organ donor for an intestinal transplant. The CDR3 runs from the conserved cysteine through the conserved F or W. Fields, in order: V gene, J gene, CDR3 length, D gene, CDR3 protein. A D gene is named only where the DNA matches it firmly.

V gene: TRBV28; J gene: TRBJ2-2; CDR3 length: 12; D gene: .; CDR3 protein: CASSLNTGELFF
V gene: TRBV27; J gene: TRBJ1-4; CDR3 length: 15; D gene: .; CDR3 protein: CASRVGGTANEKLFF
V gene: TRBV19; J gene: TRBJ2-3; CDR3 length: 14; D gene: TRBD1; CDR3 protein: CASSAGGRADTQYF
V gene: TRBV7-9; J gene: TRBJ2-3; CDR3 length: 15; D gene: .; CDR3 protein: CASSLWATSTDTQYF
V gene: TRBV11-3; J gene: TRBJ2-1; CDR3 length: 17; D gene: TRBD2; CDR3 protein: CASSWGAGGSSYNEQFF
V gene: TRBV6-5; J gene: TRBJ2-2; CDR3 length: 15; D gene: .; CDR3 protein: CASSYSRVSTGELFF
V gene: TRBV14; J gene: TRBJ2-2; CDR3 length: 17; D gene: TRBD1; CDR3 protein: CASSQGWDRVDTGELFF
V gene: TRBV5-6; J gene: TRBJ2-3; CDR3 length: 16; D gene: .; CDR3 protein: CASSLIGEEPTDTQYF
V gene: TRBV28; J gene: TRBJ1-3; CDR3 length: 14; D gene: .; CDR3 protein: CASRQGGSGNTIYF
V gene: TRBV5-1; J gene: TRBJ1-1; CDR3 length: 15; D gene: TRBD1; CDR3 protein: CASSAWTGQNTEAFF
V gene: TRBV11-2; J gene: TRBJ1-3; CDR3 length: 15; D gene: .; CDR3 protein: CASSLGDISGNTIYF
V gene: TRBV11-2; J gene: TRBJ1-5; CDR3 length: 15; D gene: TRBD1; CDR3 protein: CASSLGDRGNQPQHF
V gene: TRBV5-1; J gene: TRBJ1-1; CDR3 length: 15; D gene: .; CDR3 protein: CASSPSGRAHTEAFF
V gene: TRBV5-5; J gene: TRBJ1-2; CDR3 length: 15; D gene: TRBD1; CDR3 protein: CASSLGQGGIYGYTF
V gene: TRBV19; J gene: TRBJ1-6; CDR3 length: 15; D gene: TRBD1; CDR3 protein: CASSIQGADNSPLHF
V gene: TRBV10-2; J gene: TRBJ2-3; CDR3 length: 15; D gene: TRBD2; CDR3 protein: CATGVGTSGSDTQYF
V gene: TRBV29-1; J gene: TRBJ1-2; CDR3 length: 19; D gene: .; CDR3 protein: CSVATRWGGGFGTNYGYTF
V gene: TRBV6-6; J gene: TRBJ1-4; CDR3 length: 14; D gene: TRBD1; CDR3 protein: CASSQRQGNEKLFF
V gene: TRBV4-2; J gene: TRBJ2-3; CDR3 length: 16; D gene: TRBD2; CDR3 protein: CASSQGTSGGTDTQYF
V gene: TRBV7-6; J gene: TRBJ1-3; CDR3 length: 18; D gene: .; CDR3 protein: CASSLATRGISSGNTIYF
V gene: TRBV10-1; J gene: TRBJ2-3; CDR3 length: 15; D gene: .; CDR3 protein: CASSSEGTRWDTQYF
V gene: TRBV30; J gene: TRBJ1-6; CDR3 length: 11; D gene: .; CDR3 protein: CAWRANSPLHF
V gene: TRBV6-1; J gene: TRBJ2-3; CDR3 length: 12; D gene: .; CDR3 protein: CATQGSTDTQYF
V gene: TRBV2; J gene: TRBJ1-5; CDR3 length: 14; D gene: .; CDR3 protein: CASSDTGRNQPQHF
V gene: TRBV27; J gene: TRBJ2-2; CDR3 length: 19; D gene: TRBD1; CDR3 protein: CASSRNNGGTGGVTGELFF
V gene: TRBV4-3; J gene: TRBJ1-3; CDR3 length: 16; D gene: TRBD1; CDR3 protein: CASSQVVGQGGNTIYF
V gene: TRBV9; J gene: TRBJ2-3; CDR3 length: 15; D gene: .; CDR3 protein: CASSVEHRDTDTQYF
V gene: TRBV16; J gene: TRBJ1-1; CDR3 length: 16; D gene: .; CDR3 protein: CASSHETVFLNTEAFF
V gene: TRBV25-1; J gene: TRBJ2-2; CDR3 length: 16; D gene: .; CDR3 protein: CASSDYSASGSGELFF